This TCR beta chain was observed in a study of identical twins. Germline V gene lookup returns CDR1 MNHNS and CDR2 SASEGT. This CDR3 is built from 13 residues. TCRdb analysed the 5' RACE reads with MiXCR anew, one entry per CDR3 protein. The data contain about 730,000 distinct CDR3 sequences, approximately 21% of them singletons. These same records also appear under a second study, on T cells expressing NK-cell markers.

The chain is built from TRBV6-1 and TRBJ2-2; 7 bases match TRBD2. The sequence was obtained from a young woman in good health. Input material: PBMCs. The CDR3 coding sequence is TGTGCTTCCCGGGGGAGGGCGGCCGGGGAGCTGTTTTTT. Residues: CASRGRAAGELFF.